A selection of T cell receptor beta chains follows, all from one sample in a study of CD8+ T cells in alopecia areata. Clones were sequenced by immunoSEQ multiplex PCR, and TCRdb holds only the in-frame ones, with some missing. This table has around 210,000 clones, less than 65% appearing once. The sequenced sample was CD4+ T cells sorted from blood, obtained at week 4, from a patient treated with tofacitinib. The receptors originated from a human donor with alopecia areata. CDR3s include the opening cysteine and the closing phenylalanine or tryptophan. Each record gives: clone size, J gene, V gene, D gene, CDR3 protein, CDR3 DNA. A D gene is named only where the DNA matches it firmly. Clone size is given for some rows only: seen once, a few or many times, or a class if the clone is expanded.

abundance: NA
j_gene: TRBJ1-2
v_gene: TRBV29-1
d_gene: NA
CDR3aa: CSVVTGSRSGYTF
CDR3nt: TGCAGCGTTGTCACAGGGTCGCGTAGTGGCTACACCTTC

abundance: NA
j_gene: TRBJ2-4
v_gene: TRBV5-1
d_gene: TRBD2
CDR3aa: CASSLGTSGGERNIQYF
CDR3nt: TGCGCCAGCAGCCTCGGGACTAGCGGGGGAGAGAGGAACATTCAGTACTTC

abundance: NA
j_gene: TRBJ2-3
v_gene: TRBV18
d_gene: NA
CDR3aa: CASSRTSSRDTQYF
CDR3nt: TGTGCCAGCTCACGGACTTCCAGCAGAGATACGCAGTATTTT

abundance: few
j_gene: TRBJ1-6
v_gene: TRBV14
d_gene: NA
CDR3aa: CASSQDQALLGPLHF
CDR3nt: TGTGCCAGCAGCCAAGATCAGGCCCTTTTGGGACCCCTCCACTTT

abundance: few
j_gene: TRBJ1-6
v_gene: TRBV2
d_gene: NA
CDR3aa: CASRPNSAGNPLHF
CDR3nt: TGTGCCAGCAGACCGAACAGCGCCGGGAACCCCCTCCACTTT

abundance: NA
j_gene: TRBJ1-6
v_gene: TRBV6-5
d_gene: TRBD1
CDR3aa: CASSYTGGKESPLHF
CDR3nt: TGTGCCAGCAGTTACACAGGGGGCAAAGAATCACCCCTCCACTTT

abundance: NA
j_gene: TRBJ1-6
v_gene: TRBV4-3
d_gene: NA
CDR3aa: CASSPAGSPHSPLHF
CDR3nt: TGCGCCAGCAGCCCGGCCGGGTCGCCTCATTCACCCCTCCACTTT

abundance: NA
j_gene: TRBJ2-3
v_gene: TRBV29-1
d_gene: NA
CDR3aa: CSHSGDGTDTQYF
CDR3nt: TGCAGCCACAGTGGGGACGGGACAGATACGCAGTATTTT

abundance: few
j_gene: TRBJ2-1
v_gene: TRBV29-1
d_gene: TRBD1
CDR3aa: CSVRIRDSYNEQFF
CDR3nt: TGCAGCGTTCGTATCCGGGACAGCTACAATGAGCAGTTCTTC

abundance: NA
j_gene: TRBJ1-6
v_gene: TRBV6-1
d_gene: NA
CDR3aa: CASSRRGISPLHF
CDR3nt: TGTGCCAGCAGTCGTAGGGGTATTTCACCCCTCCACTTT

abundance: NA
j_gene: TRBJ2-7
v_gene: TRBV7-6
d_gene: NA
CDR3aa: CASSLAGFYEQYF
CDR3nt: TGTGCCAGCAGCTTAGCGGGTTTCTACGAGCAGTACTTC

abundance: few
j_gene: TRBJ1-2
v_gene: TRBV4-3
d_gene: NA
CDR3aa: CASSQAPQTNYGYTF
CDR3nt: TGCGCCAGCAGCCAAGCCCCACAGACTAACTATGGCTACACCTTC

abundance: few
j_gene: TRBJ2-3
v_gene: TRBV2
d_gene: TRBD1
CDR3aa: CASKGAAAAGGSDTQYF
CDR3nt: TGTGCCAGCAAGGGGGCGGCGGCGGCAGGGGGTTCAGATACGCAGTATTTT

abundance: NA
j_gene: TRBJ2-5
v_gene: TRBV7-2
d_gene: TRBD2
CDR3aa: CASSLGLAGGSETQYF
CDR3nt: TGTGCCAGCAGCCTAGGACTAGCGGGGGGTTCGGAGACCCAGTACTTC

abundance: few
j_gene: TRBJ1-4
v_gene: TRBV29-1
d_gene: TRBD1
CDR3aa: CSVESRDREKLFF
CDR3nt: TGCAGCGTTGAGTCCCGGGACAGAGAAAAACTGTTTTTT

abundance: NA
j_gene: TRBJ1-4
v_gene: TRBV7-9
d_gene: NA
CDR3aa: CASSRRGAQAEKLFF
CDR3nt: TGTGCCAGCAGCCGGCGGGGGGCTCAAGCGGAAAAACTGTTTTTT

abundance: few
j_gene: TRBJ2-7
v_gene: TRBV7-2
d_gene: NA
CDR3aa: CASSLAMGEQYF
CDR3nt: TGTGCCAGCAGCTTAGCGATGGGCGAGCAGTACTTC

abundance: NA
j_gene: TRBJ2-2
v_gene: TRBV10-3
d_gene: NA
CDR3aa: CAISESTGKDANTGELFF
CDR3nt: TGTGCCATCAGTGAGTCAACGGGGAAGGATGCGAACACCGGGGAGCTGTTTTTT

abundance: NA
j_gene: TRBJ1-2
v_gene: TRBV15
d_gene: TRBD1
CDR3aa: CATSTGQGRNGYTF
CDR3nt: TGTGCCACCAGCACCGGACAGGGAAGGAATGGCTACACCTTC

abundance: once
j_gene: TRBJ1-2
v_gene: TRBV7-3
d_gene: NA
CDR3aa: CASSRETGYGYTF
CDR3nt: TGTGCCAGCAGCCGTGAGACAGGCTATGGCTACACCTTC